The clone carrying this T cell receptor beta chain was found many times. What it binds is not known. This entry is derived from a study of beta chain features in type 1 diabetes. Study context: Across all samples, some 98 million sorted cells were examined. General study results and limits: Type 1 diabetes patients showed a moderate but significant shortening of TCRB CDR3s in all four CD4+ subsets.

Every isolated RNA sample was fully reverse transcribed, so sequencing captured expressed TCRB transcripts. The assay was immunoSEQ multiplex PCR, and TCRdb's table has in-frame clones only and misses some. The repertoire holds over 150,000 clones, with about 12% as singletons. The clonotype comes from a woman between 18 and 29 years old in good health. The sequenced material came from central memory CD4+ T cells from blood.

The CDR3 region has the DNA TGTGCCAGCAGCCCATACCAAGAGACCCAGTACTTC. Protein sequence: CASSPYQETQYF. The gene calls are TRBV7-2 and TRBJ2-5; D remains unclear. Germline loops: CDR1 SGHTA, CDR2 FQGNSA. The CDR3 sequence is 12 residues long. V was shortened by 5 bases and J by 0 bases, with 4 bases between the two germline ends.